This T cell receptor (beta chain) was identified in a study of hypomethylating agent response in myelodysplastic syndrome. V was clipped by 5 bases and J by 2 bases; unmatched bases: 6. Germline lookup yields CDR1 SGHAT and CDR2 FQNNGV. The CDR3 is made up of 16 amino acids. The table came from immunoSEQ multiplex PCR; TCRdb's copy has only in-frame clones and leaves some out. Among several thousand clones, around 87% were seen once, and the ten largest hold 16%. The sample was bone marrow, taken before or after starting hypomethylating agent treatment for myelodysplastic syndrome (not recorded which). This chain links TRBV11-2 with TRBJ2-3; 11 nucleotides line up with TRBD2. The sequence was obtained from a human donor with myelodysplastic syndrome. The CDR3: CASSLRTSGFTDTQYF. In nucleotides, the CDR3 is TGTGCCAGCAGCCTACGGACTAGCGGGTTCACAGATACGCAGTATTTT.